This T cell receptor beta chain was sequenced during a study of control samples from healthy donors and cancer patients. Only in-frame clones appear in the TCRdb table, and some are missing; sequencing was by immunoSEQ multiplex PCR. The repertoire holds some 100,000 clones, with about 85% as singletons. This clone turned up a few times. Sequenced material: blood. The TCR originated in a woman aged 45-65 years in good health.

Here the CDR3 reads CASTLTGYYGYTF. CDR3 in DNA: TGTGCCAGCACTCTGACAGGGTACTATGGCTACACCTTC. The chain joins TRBV2 to TRBJ1-2; 7 bases are shared with TRBD1. This CDR3 region has 13 residues. Trimming at V came to 7 bases and at J to 3 bases, leaving 5 bases not matched to a gene. Germline-derived CDR1 and CDR2 are SNHLY and FYNNEI.